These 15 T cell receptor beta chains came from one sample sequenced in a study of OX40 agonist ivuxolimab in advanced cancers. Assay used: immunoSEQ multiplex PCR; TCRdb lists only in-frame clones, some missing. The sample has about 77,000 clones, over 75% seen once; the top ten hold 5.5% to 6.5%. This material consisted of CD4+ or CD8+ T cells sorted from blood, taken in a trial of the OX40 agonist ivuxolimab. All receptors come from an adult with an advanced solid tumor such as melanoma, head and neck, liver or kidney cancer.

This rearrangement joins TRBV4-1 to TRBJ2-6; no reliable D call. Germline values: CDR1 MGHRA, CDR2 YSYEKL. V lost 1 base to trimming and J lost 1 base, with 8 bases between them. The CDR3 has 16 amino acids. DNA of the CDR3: TGCGCCAGCAGCCAAGTCGCGGCTTCTGGGGCCAACGTCCTGACTTTC. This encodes CASSQVAASGANVLTF.

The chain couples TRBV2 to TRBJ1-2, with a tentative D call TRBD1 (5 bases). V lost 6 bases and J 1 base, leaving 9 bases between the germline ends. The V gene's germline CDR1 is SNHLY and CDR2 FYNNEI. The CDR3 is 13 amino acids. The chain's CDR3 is CASSRGNNYGYTF. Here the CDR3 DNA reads TGTGCCAGCAGCCGGGGGAATAACTATGGCTACACCTTC.

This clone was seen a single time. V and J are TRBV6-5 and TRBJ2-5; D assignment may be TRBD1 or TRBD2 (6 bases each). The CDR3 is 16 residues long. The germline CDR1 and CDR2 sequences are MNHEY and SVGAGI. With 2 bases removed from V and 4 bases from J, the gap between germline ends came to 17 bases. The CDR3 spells CASSYQRTDGRETQYF. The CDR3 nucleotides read TGTGCCAGCAGTTACCAACGGACAGACGGGAGAGAGACCCAGTACTTC.

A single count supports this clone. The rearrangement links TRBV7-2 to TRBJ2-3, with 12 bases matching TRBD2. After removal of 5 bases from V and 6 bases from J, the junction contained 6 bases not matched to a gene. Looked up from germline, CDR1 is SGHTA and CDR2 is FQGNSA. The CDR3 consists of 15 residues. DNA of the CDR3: TGTGCCAGCAGCGCACTAGCGGGGGGTGGGGATACGCAGTATTTT. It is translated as CASSALAGGGDTQYF.

Here the CDR3 DNA reads TGTGCCAGCAGCGTACCAGGGACTAGCGGGAGAACAGTAGATACGCAGTATTTT. This encodes CASSVPGTSGRTVDTQYF. V and J are TRBV9 and TRBJ2-3; 14 nucleotides agree with TRBD2. V was pared by 1 base and J by 5 bases, with 9 bases of the junction left unmatched. CDR3 length: 18 amino acids. Germline-derived CDR1 and CDR2 are SGDLS and YYNGEE.

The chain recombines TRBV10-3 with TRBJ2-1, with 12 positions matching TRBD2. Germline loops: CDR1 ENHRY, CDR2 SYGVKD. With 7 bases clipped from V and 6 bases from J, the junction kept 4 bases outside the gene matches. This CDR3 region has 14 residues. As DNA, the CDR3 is TGTGCCATCAAGCGACTAGCGGGGGTCAATGAGCAGTTCTTC. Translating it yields CAIKRLAGVNEQFF.

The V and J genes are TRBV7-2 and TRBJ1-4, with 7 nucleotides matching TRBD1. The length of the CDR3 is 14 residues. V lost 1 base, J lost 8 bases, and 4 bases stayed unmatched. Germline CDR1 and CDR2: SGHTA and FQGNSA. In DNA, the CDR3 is TGTGCCAGCAGCTTAGACAGGGGTCGGGAAAAACTGTTTTTT. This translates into CASSLDRGREKLFF.

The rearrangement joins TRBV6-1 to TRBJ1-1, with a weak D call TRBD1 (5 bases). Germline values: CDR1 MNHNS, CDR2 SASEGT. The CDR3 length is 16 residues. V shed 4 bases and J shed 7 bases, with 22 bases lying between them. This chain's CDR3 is CASSGFWGRTRGEAFF. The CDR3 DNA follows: TGTGCCAGCAGTGGTTTCTGGGGACGGACGCGGGGTGAAGCTTTCTTT.

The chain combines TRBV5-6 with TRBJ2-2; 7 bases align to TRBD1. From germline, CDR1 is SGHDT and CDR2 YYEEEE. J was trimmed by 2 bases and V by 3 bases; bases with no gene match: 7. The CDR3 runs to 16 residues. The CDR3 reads CASSSGTAFNTGELFF. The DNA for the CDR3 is TGTGCCAGCAGCTCCGGGACAGCCTTTAACACCGGGGAGCTGTTTTTT. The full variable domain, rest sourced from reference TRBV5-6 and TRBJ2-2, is DAGVTQSPTHLIKTRGQQVTLRCSPKSGHDTVSWYQQALGQGPQFIFQYYEEEERQRGNFPDRFSGHQFPNYSSELNVNALLLGDSALYLCASSSGTAFNTGELFFGEGSRLTVL.

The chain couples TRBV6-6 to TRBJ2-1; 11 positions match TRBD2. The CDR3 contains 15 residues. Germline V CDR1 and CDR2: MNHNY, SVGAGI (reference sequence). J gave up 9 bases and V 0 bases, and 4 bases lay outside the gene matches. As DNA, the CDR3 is TGTGCCAGCAGTTACTCTAGCGGGGGGGCTGCTGAGCAGTTCTTC. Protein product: CASSYSSGGAAEQFF.

The CDR3 here is CASSVMGQGAYEQYF. The CDR3, as DNA: TGTGCCAGCAGTGTAATGGGACAGGGGGCCTACGAGCAGTACTTC. This chain uses TRBV6-1 with TRBJ2-7; 11 positions agree with TRBD1. Germline V gene data show CDR1 as MNHNS and CDR2 as SASEGT. The CDR3 runs 15 residues. V lost 4 bases and J lost 2; bases outside the gene matches: 4.

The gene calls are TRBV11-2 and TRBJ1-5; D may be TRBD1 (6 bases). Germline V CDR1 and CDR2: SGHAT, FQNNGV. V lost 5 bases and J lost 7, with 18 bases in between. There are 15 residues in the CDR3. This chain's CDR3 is CASSSSGTSGQPQHF. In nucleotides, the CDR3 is TGTGCCAGCAGCAGTTCCGGGACATCTGGCCAGCCCCAGCATTTT.

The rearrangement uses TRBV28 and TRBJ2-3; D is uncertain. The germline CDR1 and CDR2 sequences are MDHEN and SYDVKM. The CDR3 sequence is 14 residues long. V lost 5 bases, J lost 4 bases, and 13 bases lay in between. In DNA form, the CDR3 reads TGTGCCAGCAGTGCCGGGTCCCGGGCAGATACGCAGTATTTT. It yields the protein CASSAGSRADTQYF.

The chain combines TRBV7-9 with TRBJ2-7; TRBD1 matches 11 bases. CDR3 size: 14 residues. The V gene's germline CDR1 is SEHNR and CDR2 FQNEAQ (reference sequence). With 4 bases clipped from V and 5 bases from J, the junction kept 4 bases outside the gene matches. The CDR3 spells CASSWDRGTDEQYF. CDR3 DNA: TGTGCCAGCAGCTGGGACAGGGGGACCGACGAGCAGTACTTC.

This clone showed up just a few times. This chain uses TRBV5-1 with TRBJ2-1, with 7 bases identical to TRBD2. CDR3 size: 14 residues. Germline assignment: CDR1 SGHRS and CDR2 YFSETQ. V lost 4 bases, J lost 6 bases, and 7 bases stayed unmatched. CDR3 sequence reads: CASSPRDYGNEQFF. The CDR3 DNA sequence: TGCGCCAGCAGCCCTCGGGACTACGGCAATGAGCAGTTCTTC.